This record covers a single T cell receptor (beta chain). Germline V CDR1 and CDR2: LNHNV, YYDKDF (reference sequence). Deletions cut 5 bases from V and 2 bases from J, with 3 bases between. The CDR3 covers 11 residues. During active infection, Seattle patients enrolled and were then monitored through disease. The method was immunoSEQ multiplex PCR; TCRdb's version includes in-frame clones alone and lacks a portion of them. The table lists some 400,000 clones, approximately 89% of them singletons. This specimen comes from a study of blood T cell repertoires in COVID-19. Study-level information: COVID-19 samples from acute and convalescent phases originated in the United States, Italy and Spain. Sources were T cells, B-cell-depleted T cells, or PBMCs; the material itself was cDNA or gDNA.

Sequenced: peripheral blood. The chain is built from TRBV15 and TRBJ1-1; D is unclear. This clonotype was obtained from a woman aged 60-75 years with COVID-19, enrolled during active disease. This chain's CDR3 is CATSLNTEAFF. CDR3 sequence (DNA): TGTGCCACCAGCCTTAACACTGAAGCTTTCTTT.